These 9 T cell receptor beta chains share one sample of origin, sequenced in a study of STAT5B mutations in CD4+ large granular lymphocyte leukemia. TCRdb's copy holds only in-frame clones and misses some; the assay was immunoSEQ multiplex PCR. The table has around 38,000 clones, about 90% seen once. Input material: CD4+ T cells from blood buffy coats. The receptors shown here come from a human donor in good health.

The J gene is TRBJ2-2, the V gene TRBV29-1, with 8 bases identical to TRBD2. CDR3 length equals 15 residues. Germline CDR1 and CDR2: SQVTM and ANQGSEA. Trimming took 5 bases from V and 4 from J; bases not matched to a gene: 9. The CDR3 DNA sequence: TGCAGCGTTAGACTCAGGAGCGGGGGCACCGGGGAGCTGTTTTTT. Its protein product is CSVRLRSGGTGELFF.

The CDR3 is CASSLGAAGELFF. The CDR3, as DNA: TGTGCCAGCAGCTTAGGGGCGGCCGGGGAGCTGTTTTTT. V is TRBV7-9 and J is TRBJ2-2; D gene unclear. Trimming shortened V by 1 base and J by 6 bases, and 6 bases separated the two germline ends. Germline assignment: CDR1 SEHNR and CDR2 FQNEAQ (reference sequence). The CDR3 contains 13 residues.

The chain links TRBV19 to TRBJ2-2; 9 bases are a match to TRBD1. V gave up 6 bases and J gave up 4 bases; unmatched junction bases: 6. CDR1 and CDR2 (germline): LNHDA, SQIVND (reference sequence). The CDR3 spans 15 residues. Here the CDR3 DNA reads TGTGCCAGTAGGAAGGGGACAGGGAGCACCGGGGAGCTGTTTTTT. This gives the protein CASRKGTGSTGELFF.

V gene TRBV11-2 combines with J gene TRBJ2-1, with TRBD2 as a possible D gene (6 bases). Germline assignment: CDR1 SGHAT and CDR2 FQNNGV. Between the trimmed V and J ends, which lost 2 bases and 7 bases, there was a span of 18 bases. CDR3 size: 16 residues. The CDR3 region is CASSLQGGIGANEQFF. DNA of the CDR3: TGTGCCAGCAGCTTACAGGGCGGGATAGGTGCGAATGAGCAGTTCTTC.

The V gene is TRBV9, the J gene TRBJ2-7; 7 nucleotides match TRBD2. Per germline, CDR1 SGDLS and CDR2 YYNGEE. The CDR3 totals 14 residues. J lost 3 bases, V lost 3 bases, and 6 bases had no gene match. DNA for the CDR3: TGTGCCAGCAGCGCCGGACTAGGGAACTACGAGCAGTACTTC. It specifies CASSAGLGNYEQYF.

The chain is built from TRBV5-1 and TRBJ1-2; 9 bases fit TRBD1. The V gene end was trimmed by 3 bases and the J gene end by 2 bases; junction bases not matched to a gene: 8. Germline CDR1 and CDR2: SGHRS and YFSETQ. This CDR3 comprises 16 residues. CDR3 region: CASSWTGESLNYGYTF. CDR3 DNA sequence: TGCGCCAGCAGCTGGACAGGGGAGTCCCTCAACTATGGCTACACCTTC. Based on the CDR3 plus reference TRBV5-1 and TRBJ1-2, the full variable domain is KAGVTQTPRYLIKTRGQQVTLSCSPISGHRSVSWYQQTPGQGLQFLFEYFSETQRNKGNFPGRFSGRQFSNSRSEMNVSTLELGDSALYLCASSWTGESLNYGYTFGSGTRLTVV.

In DNA form, the CDR3 reads TGCAGCGCTCGACAGGGGGCGCAGGGTAATGAAAAACTGTTTTTT. Translated: CSARQGAQGNEKLFF. The chain links TRBV29-1 to TRBJ1-4; 10 bases agree with TRBD1. Trimming at V came to 7 bases and at J to 4 bases, leaving 9 bases not matched to a gene. The CDR3 runs 15 residues. CDR1 is SQVTM and CDR2 is ANQGSEA in the germline V gene. Variable domain in full (rest from reference TRBV29-1 and TRBJ1-4): SAVISQKPSRDICQRGTSLTIQCQVDSQVTMMFWYRQQPGQSLTLIATANQGSEATYESGFVIDKFPISRPNLTFSTLTVSNMSPEDSSIYLCSARQGAQGNEKLFFGSGTQLSVL.

Concerning this clone: One end of the junction fails to match germline, which may point to a read error. CDR3 protein: CASSPGQGSGANVLTF. The DNA of the CDR3 is TGTGCTAGCAGCCCGGGACAGGGATCTGGGGCCAACGTCCTGACTTTC. V gene TRBV7-7 combines with J gene TRBJ2-6; TRBD1 matches 9 bases. The CDR3 loop spans 16 amino acids. CDR1 is SSHAT and CDR2 is FNYEAQ in the germline V gene (reference sequence).

J is TRBJ2-1 and V is TRBV6-4; 10 bases map to TRBD1. The V segment lost 4 bases and the J segment 7 bases; nucleotides outside the gene matches: 7. From germline, CDR1 is MRHNA and CDR2 SNTAGT. CDR3 size: 15 residues. Written as DNA, the CDR3 is TGTGCCAGCAGTGTGACAGGGGGCTTCGAGAATGAGCAGTTCTTC. This codes for CASSVTGGFENEQFF.